This TCR beta chain was captured by sequencing in a study of T cell changes during pregnancy in multiple sclerosis. Profiling relied on immunoSEQ multiplex PCR, and the TCRdb table lists in-frame clones only, not all of them. The data show about 69,000 clones, with about 92% seen just once and around 2% held by the top ten. The CDR3 is 15 residues long. With 7 bases removed from V and 5 bases from J, the gap between germline ends came to 20 bases. Per germline, CDR1 MNHNY and CDR2 SVGAGI (reference sequence). The sample in question was peripheral blood, obtained in the third trimester of pregnancy. The origin of this receptor is a female donor in good health, enrolled as a control in a pregnancy study. V usage is TRBV6-6 and J usage is TRBJ1-1, with TRBD1 as a possible D gene (6 bases). CDR3 amino acids: CASTPGRGDGTEAFF. CDR3 DNA sequence: TGTGCCAGCACCCCAGGGAGGGGGGATGGAACTGAAGCTTTCTTT.